The next 14 T cell receptor beta chains were all read from a single sample in a study of T-cell reconstitution after alpha-beta-depleted transplantation in children. A TCRbeta library incorporating unique molecular identifiers was prepared. TCRdb recomputed calls from the PCR reads with MiXCR, one row per CDR3 protein. Of roughly 200,000 distinct CDR3 sequences in the sample, around 10% are singletons; the top ten hold roughly 6.2%. Sequencing used PBMCs from the stem cell graft donor, obtained from the stem cell graft. The receptors originated from a human donor who donated a stem cell graft to a child with acute lymphoblastic leukemia.

The chain links TRBV13 to TRBJ2-1; D is possibly TRBD2 (6 bases). The CDR3 contains 12 residues. Trimming cost V 4 bases and J 15 bases, with 16 bases left between them. In germline, CDR1 is PRHDT, CDR2 FYEKMQ (reference sequence). The CDR3 DNA is TGTGCCAGCAGCTCCGGACGGACTAAATTGTTCTTC. Translated: CASSSGRTKLFF.

This clonotype came up a few times. This rearrangement joins TRBV9 to TRBJ1-2; D is unresolved. The germline V gene has CDR1 SGDLS and CDR2 YYNGEE. The CDR3 runs to 14 residues. Trimming left V 3 bases short and J 2 bases short, with 11 bases between. CDR3 in amino acids: CASSDRGGNYGYTF. For the CDR3, the DNA is TGTGCCAGCAGCGACCGGGGAGGGAACTATGGCTACACCTTC.

The chain joins TRBV5-6 to TRBJ1-1; D gene uncertain. Looked up from germline, CDR1 is SGHDT and CDR2 is YYEEEE. CDR3 size: 13 residues. V was shortened by 3 bases and J by 3 bases, with 9 bases between the two germline ends. This CDR3 is CASSWERDTEAFF. The CDR3 DNA is TGTGCCAGCAGCTGGGAACGGGACACTGAAGCTTTCTTT.

At least ten counts were recorded for this clonotype. This chain links TRBV27 with TRBJ2-7; the match to TRBD1 covers 7 bases. The CDR3 loop spans 12 amino acids. V gave up 8 bases and J gave up 4 bases; unmatched junction bases: 5. CDR1 MNHEY and CDR2 SMNVEV come from the germline V gene (reference sequence). The CDR3 sequence: CASRTGTYEQYF. CDR3 nucleotides: TGTGCCAGCCGGACAGGAACGTACGAGCAGTACTTC.

Many counts were recorded for this clonotype. The chain uses TRBV27 and TRBJ1-1; no clear D. Germline CDR1 reads MNHEY; CDR2 reads SMNVEV (reference sequence). Deletions cut 2 bases from V and 1 base from J, with 8 bases between. CDR3 size: 14 residues. As DNA, the CDR3 is TGTGCCAGCAGTTTAAGAATTCCGAACACTGAAGCTTTCTTT. It translates to CASSLRIPNTEAFF.

The table lists this clonotype with a few counts. The chain links TRBV19 to TRBJ1-1; D remains unclear. Germline V gene data show CDR1 as LNHDA and CDR2 as SQIVND (reference sequence). V was clipped by 2 bases and J by 0 bases, with 10 bases between them. This CDR3 region has 15 residues. Here the CDR3 reads CASSITPQMNTEAFF. Here the CDR3 DNA reads TGTGCCAGTAGTATAACGCCACAGATGAACACTGAAGCTTTCTTT. Full variable domain (missing parts from reference TRBV19 and TRBJ1-1): DGGITQSPKYLFRKEGQNVTLSCEQNLNHDAMYWYRQDPGQGLRLIYYSQIVNDFQKGDIAEGYSVSREKKESFPLTVTSAQKNPTAFYLCASSITPQMNTEAFFGQGTRLTVV.

In its sample, this clonotype was seen many times. The chain links TRBV27 to TRBJ2-7; D may be TRBD1 or TRBD2 (5 bases each). Trimming shortened V by 5 bases and J by 3 bases, and 20 bases separated the two germline ends. The CDR3 sequence is 16 residues long. Germline assignment: CDR1 MNHEY and CDR2 SMNVEV (reference sequence). CDR3 residues: CASSLSPGTAGYEQYF. The CDR3 DNA follows: TGTGCCAGCAGTCTCTCGCCCGGGACCGCTGGCTACGAGCAGTACTTC.

V is TRBV7-6 and J is TRBJ2-7; tentatively, D is TRBD2 (6 bases). CDR1 SGHVS and CDR2 FNYEAQ come from the germline V gene. The CDR3 has 15 amino acids. V lost 1 base to trimming and J lost 4 bases, with 14 bases between them. The CDR3 coding sequence is TGTGCCAGCAGCTTAGTGCGGGATCGAGGTTACGAGCAGTACTTC. Its protein is CASSLVRDRGYEQYF.

This clonotype was detected ten times or more. The gene calls are TRBV7-2 and TRBJ2-2; TRBD2 aligns across 7 bases. The germline V gene encodes CDR1 SGHTA and CDR2 FQGNSA. The junction had 7 bases not matched to a gene; V was cut back by 6 bases and J by 6 bases. The CDR3 covers 14 residues. The CDR3 DNA reads TGTGCCAGCAGTCCCCGGGGGGAGTCCGGGGAGCTGTTTTTT. This sequence encodes CASSPRGESGELFF.

This sequence joins TRBV5-1 and TRBJ1-2, with D perhaps matching TRBD1 (5 bases). CDR1 and CDR2 from the germline V gene are SGHRS and YFSETQ. V gave up 0 bases and J gave up 6 bases, with 12 bases separating them. The CDR3 has 14 residues. CDR3 DNA: TGCGCCAGCAGCTTGGGAGGGGTAAGGAATGGCTACACCTTC. It translates to CASSLGGVRNGYTF.

This clonotype was seen repeatedly, ten times or more. V is TRBV29-1 and J is TRBJ2-7; no reliable D call. V shed 3 bases and J shed 6 bases, with 9 bases lying between them. Germline V lookup: CDR1 SQVTM, CDR2 ANQGSEA. The CDR3 has 11 amino acids. The CDR3 loop reads CSVDSGSEQYF. The DNA of the CDR3 is TGCAGCGTTGACTCGGGCTCCGAGCAGTACTTC.

In its sample, this clonotype was seen many times. The gene calls are TRBV5-1 and TRBJ2-4; perhaps TRBD1 as D (6 bases). The CDR3 is 14 amino acids. V shed 4 bases and J shed 9 bases, with 17 bases lying between them. Per the germline V gene, CDR1 is SGHRS and CDR2 is YFSETQ. DNA of the CDR3: TGCGCCAGCAGCCCGGGACAAGCGCTTCGCATTCAGTACTTC. Protein: CASSPGQALRIQYF.

This clonotype was counted at least ten times. V gene TRBV5-5 combines with J gene TRBJ1-1; the D is unclear. This CDR3 region has 11 residues. Trimming left V 5 bases short and J 3 bases short, with 5 bases between. CDR1 is SGHKS and CDR2 is YYEKEE in the germline V gene (reference sequence). The CDR3 region is CASRLDTEAFF. CDR3 nucleotides: TGTGCCAGCAGGCTTGACACTGAAGCTTTCTTT. The full variable domain, in which reference TRBV5-5 and TRBJ1-1 provide the parts outside the CDR3, is DAGVTQSPTHLIKTRGQQVTLRCSPISGHKSVSWYQQVLGQGPQFIFQYYEKEERGRGNFPDRFSARQFPNYSSELNVNALLLGDSALYLCASRLDTEAFFGQGTRLTVV.

This sequence joins TRBV7-9 and TRBJ2-1; D might be TRBD1 or TRBD2, each matching 5 bases. Trimming removed 5 bases at V and 2 bases at J, with 16 bases between. The germline V gene has CDR1 SEHNR and CDR2 FQNEAQ (reference sequence). The CDR3 spans 16 residues. The CDR3 sequence is CASSPPTGPTYNEQFF. CDR3 DNA sequence: TGTGCCAGCAGCCCACCGACGGGGCCAACCTACAATGAGCAGTTCTTC.